These T cell receptor beta chains were read from a single sample in a study of vaccination and CD4 T cells after COVID-19. TCRdb re-derived calls from the PCR reads in MiXCR, one entry per CDR3 protein. The sample holds 13,000 to 15,000 distinct CDR3 sequences, 52% seen once. Their target antigens are unknown. The sequenced sample consisted of CD4+ T cells from blood, cultured in vitro. Receptors originate from a human donor who had recovered from COVID-19. The CDR3 runs from the conserved cysteine through the conserved F or W. The order of the fields is clone size, V gene, D gene, J gene, CDR3 protein, CDR3 DNA. D genes are given only for firm matches. Only some rows state a clone size, as once, few, many or a class for expanded clones.

clone_size: NA
v_call: TRBV5-1
d_call: NA
j_call: TRBJ1-1
cdr3_aa: CASSLMWGADTEAFF
cdr3_nt: TGCGCCAGCAGCTTGATGTGGGGGGCCGACACTGAAGCTTTCTTT

clone_size: few
v_call: TRBV28
d_call: TRBD2
j_call: TRBJ2-7
cdr3_aa: CASSSRLARTYEQYF
cdr3_nt: TGTGCCAGCAGTTCCCGACTAGCGCGTACCTACGAGCAGTACTTC

clone_size: NA
v_call: TRBV7-8
d_call: TRBD1
j_call: TRBJ1-5
cdr3_aa: CASSFRRDRVRQPQHF
cdr3_nt: TGTGCCAGCAGCTTTCGACGCGACAGGGTTCGTCAGCCCCAGCATTTT

clone_size: few
v_call: TRBV7-7
d_call: NA
j_call: TRBJ2-5
cdr3_aa: CASSLAGVETQYF
cdr3_nt: TGTGCTAGCAGCTTAGCAGGGGTAGAGACCCAGTACTTC

clone_size: NA
v_call: TRBV20-1
d_call: NA
j_call: TRBJ1-2
cdr3_aa: CSAGKQGRGYGYTF
cdr3_nt: TGCAGTGCGGGGAAACAGGGACGGGGCTATGGCTACACCTTC

clone_size: medium-sized
v_call: TRBV6-1
d_call: TRBD1
j_call: TRBJ1-1
cdr3_aa: CASSRAGTGGWEAFF
cdr3_nt: TGTGCCAGCAGCCGCGCCGGGACAGGGGGCTGGGAAGCTTTCTTT

clone_size: NA
v_call: TRBV2
d_call: NA
j_call: TRBJ1-2
cdr3_aa: CASRPVYGYTF
cdr3_nt: TGTGCCAGCCGGCCTGTCTATGGCTACACCTTC

clone_size: few
v_call: TRBV7-9
d_call: NA
j_call: TRBJ1-6
cdr3_aa: CASSLGQAILHF
cdr3_nt: TGTGCCAGCAGCTTAGGCCAAGCTATCCTCCACTTT

clone_size: NA
v_call: TRBV5-1
d_call: NA
j_call: TRBJ1-2
cdr3_aa: CASHFGEYGYTF
cdr3_nt: TGCGCCAGCCACTTCGGGGAATATGGCTACACCTTC

clone_size: few
v_call: TRBV20-1
d_call: NA
j_call: TRBJ1-5
cdr3_aa: CSARDLQGARQPQHF
cdr3_nt: TGCAGTGCTAGAGACTTACAGGGCGCCCGTCAGCCCCAGCATTTT

clone_size: NA
v_call: TRBV5-4
d_call: TRBD2
j_call: TRBJ2-1
cdr3_aa: CASSSPSGGSYNEQFF
cdr3_nt: TGTGCCAGCAGCTCCCCAAGCGGGGGCTCCTACAATGAGCAGTTCTTC

clone_size: NA
v_call: TRBV27
d_call: NA
j_call: TRBJ1-6
cdr3_aa: CASSRTVLEGNSPLHF
cdr3_nt: TGTGCCAGCAGCAGAACGGTCTTGGAGGGTAATTCACCCCTCCACTTT

clone_size: NA
v_call: TRBV5-1
d_call: NA
j_call: TRBJ1-1
cdr3_aa: CASSLEGTGTEAFF
cdr3_nt: TGCGCCAGCAGCTTGGAGGGAACAGGGACTGAAGCTTTCTTT

clone_size: NA
v_call: TRBV7-2
d_call: NA
j_call: TRBJ2-5
cdr3_aa: CASSFMGETQYF
cdr3_nt: TGTGCCAGCAGCTTTATGGGAGAGACCCAGTACTTC

clone_size: NA
v_call: TRBV10-3
d_call: TRBD1
j_call: TRBJ1-2
cdr3_aa: CAIRKDREEGYTF
cdr3_nt: TGTGCCATCCGGAAGGACAGGGAGGAGGGCTACACCTTC

clone_size: few
v_call: TRBV12-3/TRBV12-4
d_call: TRBD1
j_call: TRBJ2-3
cdr3_aa: CASSFNRGSTDTQYF
cdr3_nt: TGTGCCAGCAGTTTTAACAGGGGTAGCACAGATACGCAGTATTTT

clone_size: NA
v_call: TRBV7-9
d_call: NA
j_call: TRBJ1-6
cdr3_aa: CASSTRVLNSPLHF
cdr3_nt: TGTGCCAGCAGCACCAGGGTTCTTAATTCACCCCTCCACTTT

clone_size: NA
v_call: TRBV7-9
d_call: TRBD1
j_call: TRBJ1-1
cdr3_aa: CASSLIPTGTGAFF
cdr3_nt: TGTGCCAGCAGCCTTATACCCACCGGGACAGGAGCTTTCTTT

clone_size: few
v_call: TRBV2
d_call: TRBD1
j_call: TRBJ1-3
cdr3_aa: CARGGGARSGNTIYF
cdr3_nt: TGTGCCCGAGGGGGCGGGGCCCGCTCTGGAAACACCATATATTTT

clone_size: NA
v_call: TRBV5-1
d_call: NA
j_call: TRBJ1-4
cdr3_aa: CASSLDQITTNEKLFF
cdr3_nt: TGCGCCAGCAGCTTGGACCAGATCACAACTAATGAAAAACTGTTTTTT

clone_size: NA
v_call: TRBV29-1
d_call: NA
j_call: TRBJ1-5
cdr3_aa: CSVGGDSNQPQHF
cdr3_nt: TGCAGCGTTGGAGGGGATAGCAATCAGCCCCAGCATTTT

clone_size: few
v_call: TRBV30
d_call: NA
j_call: TRBJ2-5
cdr3_aa: CAWSALSGIIQETQYF
cdr3_nt: TGTGCCTGGAGTGCCTTGTCGGGGATAATCCAAGAGACCCAGTACTTC

clone_size: NA
v_call: TRBV12-3/TRBV12-4
d_call: NA
j_call: TRBJ1-2
cdr3_aa: CASSLSQNYGYTF
cdr3_nt: TGTGCCAGCAGTTTGTCTCAGAACTATGGCTACACCTTC

clone_size: few
v_call: TRBV27
d_call: NA
j_call: TRBJ2-4
cdr3_aa: CASSWRQEDIQYF
cdr3_nt: TGTGCCAGCAGTTGGAGACAGGAGGACATTCAGTACTTC

clone_size: NA
v_call: TRBV7-9
d_call: NA
j_call: TRBJ1-5
cdr3_aa: CASSRTGENQPQHF
cdr3_nt: TGTGCCAGCAGCCGAACGGGGGAAAATCAGCCCCAGCATTTT

clone_size: NA
v_call: TRBV7-2
d_call: TRBD1
j_call: TRBJ1-3
cdr3_aa: CASSRRVGTGVSGNTIYF
cdr3_nt: TGTGCCAGCAGCCGACGGGTCGGGACAGGAGTCTCTGGAAACACCATATATTTT

clone_size: NA
v_call: TRBV20-1
d_call: NA
j_call: TRBJ2-5
cdr3_aa: CSATGTKETQYF
cdr3_nt: TGCAGTGCCACCGGGACAAAAGAGACCCAGTACTTC

clone_size: NA
v_call: TRBV20-1
d_call: NA
j_call: TRBJ2-7
cdr3_aa: CSARASSRGFSYEQYF
cdr3_nt: TGCAGTGCTAGAGCTTCAAGTAGGGGTTTCTCCTACGAGCAGTACTTC

clone_size: NA
v_call: TRBV27
d_call: NA
j_call: TRBJ1-5
cdr3_aa: CASSLEKGSNQPQHF
cdr3_nt: TGTGCCAGCAGTTTAGAAAAGGGGAGCAATCAGCCCCAGCATTTT

clone_size: few
v_call: TRBV10-1
d_call: NA
j_call: TRBJ1-1
cdr3_aa: CASSESPGNTEAFF
cdr3_nt: TGCGCCAGCAGTGAGTCACCAGGGAACACTGAAGCTTTCTTT

clone_size: once
v_call: TRBV7-9
d_call: TRBD1
j_call: TRBJ2-7
cdr3_aa: CASSLGRDSDGGYGQYF
cdr3_nt: TGTGCCAGCAGCTTAGGCCGGGACAGTGATGGTGGCTACGGGCAGTACTTC